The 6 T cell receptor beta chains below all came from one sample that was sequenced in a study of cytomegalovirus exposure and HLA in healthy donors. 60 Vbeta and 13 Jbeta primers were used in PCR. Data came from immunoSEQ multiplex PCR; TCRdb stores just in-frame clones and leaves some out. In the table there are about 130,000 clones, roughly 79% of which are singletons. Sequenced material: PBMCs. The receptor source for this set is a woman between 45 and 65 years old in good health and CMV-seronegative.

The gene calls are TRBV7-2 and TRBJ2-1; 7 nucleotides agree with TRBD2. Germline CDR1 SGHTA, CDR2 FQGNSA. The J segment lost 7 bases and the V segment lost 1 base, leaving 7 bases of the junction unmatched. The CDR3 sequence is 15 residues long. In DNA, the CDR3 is TGTGCCAGCAGCTTAGTCCCGGGAGCGGGGAATGAGCAGTTCTTC. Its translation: CASSLVPGAGNEQFF. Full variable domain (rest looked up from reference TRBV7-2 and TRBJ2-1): GAGVSQSPSNKVTEKGKDVELRCDPISGHTALYWYRQSLGQGLEFLIYFQGNSAPDKSGLPSDRFSAERTGGSVSTLTIQRTQQEDSAVYLCASSLVPGAGNEQFFGPGTRLTVL.

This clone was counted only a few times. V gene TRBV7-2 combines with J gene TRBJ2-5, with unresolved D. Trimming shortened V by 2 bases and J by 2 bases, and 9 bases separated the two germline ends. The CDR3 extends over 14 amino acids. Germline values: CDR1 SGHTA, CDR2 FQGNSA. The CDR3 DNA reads TGTGCCAGCAGCTTACCATGGCGGCAAGAGACCCAGTACTTC. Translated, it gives CASSLPWRQETQYF.

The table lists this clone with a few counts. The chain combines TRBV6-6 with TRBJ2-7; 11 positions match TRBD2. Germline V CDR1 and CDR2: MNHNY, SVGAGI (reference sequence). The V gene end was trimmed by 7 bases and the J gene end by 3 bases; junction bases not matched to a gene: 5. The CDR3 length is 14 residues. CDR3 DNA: TGTGCCAGCAAACTAGCGGGAGAAAGCTACGAGCAGTACGTC. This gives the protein CASKLAGESYEQYV.

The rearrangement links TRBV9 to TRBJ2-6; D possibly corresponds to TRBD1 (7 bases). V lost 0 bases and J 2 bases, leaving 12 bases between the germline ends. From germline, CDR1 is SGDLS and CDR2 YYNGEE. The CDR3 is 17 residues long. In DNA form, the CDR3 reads TGTGCCAGCAGCGTAGTAGGGGGCGGGGCTGGGGCCAACGTCCTGACTTTC. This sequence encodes CASSVVGGGAGANVLTF.

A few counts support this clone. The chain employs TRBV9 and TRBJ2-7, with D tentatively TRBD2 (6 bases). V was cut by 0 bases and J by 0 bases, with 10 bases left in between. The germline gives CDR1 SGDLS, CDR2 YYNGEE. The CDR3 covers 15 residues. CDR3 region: CASSVDGGSSYEQYF. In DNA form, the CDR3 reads TGTGCCAGCAGCGTAGATGGGGGGAGCTCCTACGAGCAGTACTTC.

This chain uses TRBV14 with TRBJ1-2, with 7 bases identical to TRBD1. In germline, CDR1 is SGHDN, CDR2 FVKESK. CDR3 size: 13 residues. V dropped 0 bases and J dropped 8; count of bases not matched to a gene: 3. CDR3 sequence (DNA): TGTGCCAGCAGCCAAGATTGGGACAGCGGCTACACCTTC. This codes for CASSQDWDSGYTF. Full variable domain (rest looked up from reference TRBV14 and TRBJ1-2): EAGVTQFPSHSVIEKGQTVTLRCDPISGHDNLYWYRRVMGKEIKFLLHFVKESKQDESGMPNNRFLAERTGGTYSTLKVQPAELEDSGVYFCASSQDWDSGYTFGSGTRLTVV.